Listed here are 9 T cell receptor beta chains from one sample, sequenced in a study of human T cells and chemical hapten exposure. MiXCR, run by TCRdb on the RACE reads, gives a single entry per CDR3 protein. The sample consists of 80,000 to 95,000 distinct CDR3 sequences, about 10% of them appearing once. Time point defined: patch test 1, 2 weeks after DPC sensitization. Treatment denoted: therapeutic diphenylcyclopropenone sensitization with weekly scalp DPC. The sequencing used whole blood, collected in connection with sensitization to the hapten diphenylcyclopropenone (DPC). Receptors were obtained from a woman aged 50 to 65 with alopecia areata. Some clones in this sample may be carry-over from other donors' samples.

V usage is TRBV29-1 and J usage is TRBJ2-1, with TRBD2 matching 7 bases. With 6 bases clipped from V and 4 bases from J, the junction kept 6 bases outside the gene matches. The germline gives CDR1 SQVTM, CDR2 ANQGSEA. The CDR3 sequence is 13 residues long. The CDR3 DNA is TGCAGCGTCGGACTAGTTAATTACAATGAGCAGTTCTTC. This encodes CSVGLVNYNEQFF.

This clonotype was detected only a few times. The chain joins TRBV3-1 to TRBJ2-1; the D is unclear. In germline, CDR1 is LGHDT, CDR2 YNNKEL (reference sequence). Deletions cut 1 base from V and 16 bases from J, with 14 bases between. There are 12 residues in the CDR3. As DNA, the CDR3 is TGTGCCAGCAGCCAAGTTGGGTCCTCGGATTTCTTC. It is translated as CASSQVGSSDFF.

This clonotype was detected many times. The rearrangement links TRBV5-1 to TRBJ1-2, with a weak D call TRBD1 (5 bases). Germline CDR1 reads SGHRS; CDR2 reads YFSETQ. The CDR3 is 12 residues long. Between the trimmed V and J ends, which lost 0 bases and 8 bases, there was a span of 8 bases. The CDR3 DNA follows: TGCGCCAGCAGCTTGGGGCAGGGCGGCTACACCTTC. It translates to CASSLGQGGYTF. Using reference TRBV5-1 and TRBJ1-2 for the parts outside the CDR3, the full variable domain is KAGVTQTPRYLIKTRGQQVTLSCSPISGHRSVSWYQQTPGQGLQFLFEYFSETQRNKGNFPGRFSGRQFSNSRSEMNVSTLELGDSALYLCASSLGQGGYTFGSGTRLTVV.

Turning to this clonotype: Being one base from a much bigger clone, this may be a read error. This is likely a read error, given that the CDR3 carries no conserved phenylalanine or tryptophan at its end. The chain combines TRBV6-2 or TRBV6-3 with TRBJ1-1; no clear D gene. The CDR3 sequence is 12 residues long. The ends were cut back, 8 bases at V and 4 bases at J, with 11 bases in the middle. Germline CDR1 MNHEY, CDR2 SVGEGT. The CDR3 protein is CASLSGVTEAFL. CDR3 coding DNA: TGTGCCAGCCTTAGCGGCGTCACTGAAGCTTTCCTT.

This clonotype was observed at least ten times. The chain links TRBV18 to TRBJ2-1; 11 nucleotides line up with TRBD1. The CDR3 covers 16 residues. The junction had 5 bases not matched to a gene; V was cut back by 4 bases and J by 3 bases. Germline CDR1 reads KGHSH; CDR2 reads LQKENI. In DNA form, the CDR3 reads TGTGCCAGCTCACGACAAGGGACAGGGGGCTACAATGAGCAGTTCTTC. This gives the protein CASSRQGTGGYNEQFF.

This clonotype was seen only a few times. This chain connects TRBV6-5 to TRBJ1-2; no clear D gene. Trimming took 6 bases from V and 8 from J, leaving 13 bases between them. Germline V gene data show CDR1 as MNHEY and CDR2 as SVGAGI. The CDR3 loop spans 12 amino acids. The CDR3 DNA reads as TGTGCCAGCAGGGACGGAGGACGCGGCTACACCTTC. It translates to CASRDGGRGYTF.

This clonotype was observed many times. The J gene is TRBJ2-3, the V gene TRBV7-2; TRBD1 aligns across 7 bases. Germline values: CDR1 SGHTA, CDR2 FQGNSA. J was trimmed by 6 bases and V by 1 base; bases with no gene match: 4. The CDR3 spans 14 residues. Here the CDR3 DNA reads TGTGCCAGCAGCTTAGGAGGGGGCGCGGATACGCAGTATTTT. It specifies CASSLGGGADTQYF.

The chain carries TRBV29-1 and TRBJ1-4, with a possible D match to TRBD1 (6 bases). Per germline, CDR1 SQVTM and CDR2 ANQGSEA. The CDR3 runs 11 residues. The germline V and J ends were trimmed by 7 bases and 5 bases, with 8 bases remaining between them. In nucleotides, the CDR3 is TGCAGCGGAGGGACAAATGAAAAACTGTTTTTT. Amino acids: CSGGTNEKLFF.

This clonotype was counted at least ten times. The chain combines TRBV29-1 with TRBJ2-7, with 9 bases lining up with TRBD1. The CDR3 totals 15 residues. Germline-derived CDR1 and CDR2 are SQVTM and ANQGSEA. J was trimmed by 6 bases and V by 2 bases; bases with no gene match: 11. Here the CDR3 DNA reads TGCAGCGTTGAACCCACCGGGACAGGGAGTGGCGAGCAGTACTTC. Protein sequence: CSVEPTGTGSGEQYF.